This T cell receptor beta chain was captured in a study of CD8+CD57+ T cells in acquired aplastic anemia. Trimming at V came to 6 bases and at J to 1 base, leaving 6 bases not matched to a gene. CDR1 SNHLY and CDR2 FYNNEI come from the germline V gene. This CDR3 is built from 15 residues. Flow cytometry had shown expanded CD8+CD57+ cells in the patients chosen for sequencing. By the time of blood sampling, patients had still received no therapy. Genomic DNA templated the TCR beta VDJ and CDR3 profiling. TCRdb reprocessed the reads via MiXCR and lists one record per CDR3 protein. This repertoire shows 310,000 or so distinct CDR3 sequences, 50% to 65% found once; its top ten account for 1.3%. In this sample, this clonotype turned up many times.

Sequencing used sorted CD4+, CD8+, or CD8+CD57+ T cells (not recorded which) from PBMCs. This TCR was sampled from a human donor with aplastic anemia. J is TRBJ1-2 and V is TRBV2; 9 bases agree with TRBD1. CDR3 nucleotide sequence: TGTGCCAGCAGCCAGTTGGGACAGGGTAACTATGGCTACACCTTC. The encoded protein is CASSQLGQGNYGYTF.